Listed here are 31 T cell receptor beta chains from one sample, sequenced in a study of blood T cell repertoires in COVID-19. TCRdb keeps only in-frame clones here, not all; method: immunoSEQ multiplex PCR. The table lists approximately 330,000 clones, 87% of them singletons. Sequencing was carried out using peripheral blood. Receptors were obtained from a man aged 30-40 years with COVID-19, enrolled during active disease.

The V call is TRBV6-5, the J call TRBJ2-7; D is undetermined. V lost 5 bases and J 0 bases, leaving 11 bases between the germline ends. The CDR3 totals 14 residues. Germline V CDR1 and CDR2: MNHEY, SVGAGI. CDR3 loop: CASSPRPNSYEQYF. The CDR3 coding sequence is TGTGCCAGCAGTCCTAGGCCAAACTCCTACGAGCAGTACTTC.

The V gene is TRBV6-5, the J gene TRBJ2-7; 7 nucleotides line up with TRBD1. Germline V gene sequence: CDR1 MNHEY, CDR2 SVGAGI. CDR3 length: 13 amino acids. With 6 bases clipped from V and 3 bases from J, the junction kept 5 bases outside the gene matches. The CDR3 coding sequence is TGTGCCAGCAGCCTCCGGGACAGCTACGAGCAGTACTTC. Translating gives CASSLRDSYEQYF.

Of note for this clone: The junction departs from germline at one end; a sequencing error may be responsible. This rearrangement joins TRBV6-5 to TRBJ1-3, with 8 bases matching TRBD1. CDR1 is MNHEY and CDR2 is SVGAGI in the germline V gene. The CDR3 length is 15 residues. CDR3 in DNA: TGTGCCAGCAGTTACGGTCAGGGGGCTGGGAACACCATATATTTT. Translation gives CASSYGQGAGNTIYF.

This sequence joins TRBV18 and TRBJ2-3, with TRBD2 matching 9 bases. The V gene end was trimmed by 2 bases and the J gene end by 4 bases; junction bases not matched to a gene: 10. The germline gives CDR1 KGHSH, CDR2 LQKENI. This CDR3 has 17 residues. DNA of the CDR3: TGTGCCAGCTCACCAGATTTCGCGGGAGGGCCACCAGATACGCAGTATTTT. Translation: CASSPDFAGGPPDTQYF.

The chain uses TRBV5-1 and TRBJ1-2; D unresolved. This CDR3 has 14 residues. Germline V gives CDR1 SGHRS, CDR2 YFSETQ. The V end lost 0 bases, the J end lost 8 bases, and 14 bases lay between the germline ends. The DNA of the CDR3 is TGCGCCAGCAGCTTGGGGGAGACAACGGGAGGCTACACCTTC. Protein: CASSLGETTGGYTF.

The CDR3 nucleotides are TGTGCCAGCGACGAGGAGGGAACAGGGGGTTACTACAATGAGCAGTTCTTC. Translated: CASDEEGTGGYYNEQFF. This rearrangement joins TRBV2 to TRBJ2-1; 8 bases agree with TRBD1. Germline V gene sequence: CDR1 SNHLY, CDR2 FYNNEI. The trim removed 8 bases at V and 3 bases at J, leaving 15 bases unmatched. This CDR3 has 17 amino acids.

V usage is TRBV4-3 and J usage is TRBJ2-3, with 7 bases identical to TRBD1. Germline-derived CDR1 and CDR2 are LGHNA and YSLEER. V lost 0 bases and J lost 8; bases outside the gene matches: 14. The CDR3 extends over 17 amino acids. The chain's CDR3 is CASSQDRSGQTFSTQYF. For the CDR3, the DNA is TGCGCCAGCAGCCAAGATCGGTCGGGACAGACGTTTTCTACGCAGTATTTT.

The chain has TRBV27 and TRBJ1-1; 8 bases align to TRBD1. This CDR3 has 15 residues. V trimming: 6 bases; J trimming: 9 bases; junction bases outside the gene matches: 15. Germline CDR1 MNHEY, CDR2 SMNVEV (reference sequence). CDR3 DNA: TGTGCCAGCAGGGTTAAGGACAGGGCCTTTCCAAAAGCTTTCTTT. Encoded protein: CASRVKDRAFPKAFF.

The V call is TRBV19, the J call TRBJ1-6; TRBD1 might be the D (5 bases). Looked up from germline, CDR1 is LNHDA and CDR2 is SQIVND (reference sequence). V lost 4 bases to trimming and J lost 9 bases, with 16 bases between them. The CDR3 runs to 15 residues. The CDR3 sequence is CASSNRRDPGSPLHF. CDR3 coding DNA: TGTGCCAGTAGTAATCGGCGGGACCCGGGTTCACCCCTCCACTTT. Combining the CDR3 with reference TRBV19 and TRBJ1-6 gives the whole variable domain DGGITQSPKYLFRKEGQNVTLSCEQNLNHDAMYWYRQDPGQGLRLIYYSQIVNDFQKGDIAEGYSVSREKKESFPLTVTSAQKNPTAFYLCASSNRRDPGSPLHFGNGTRLTVT.

The V call is TRBV15, the J call TRBJ1-4, with 9 positions matching TRBD1. Germline CDR1 LNHNV, CDR2 YYDKDF (reference sequence). V was pared by 3 bases and J by 7 bases, with 9 bases of the junction left unmatched. This CDR3 is 16 amino acids long. CDR3 sequence reads: CATSSTDRGYSEKLFF. The CDR3 DNA sequence: TGTGCCACCAGCAGCACGGACAGGGGTTATAGTGAAAAACTGTTTTTT. The full variable domain, completed using reference TRBV15 and TRBJ1-4, is DAMVIQNPRYQVTQFGKPVTLSCSQTLNHNVMYWYQQKSSQAPKLLFHYYDKDFNNEADTPDNFQSRRPNTSFCFLDIRSPGLGDTAMYLCATSSTDRGYSEKLFFGSGTQLSVL.

The chain uses TRBV7-2 and TRBJ2-7; no clear D gene. The V gene lost 2 bases and the J gene lost 2 bases, with 13 bases spanning the gap. Looked up from germline, CDR1 is SGHTA and CDR2 is FQGNSA. This CDR3 is built from 15 residues. The CDR3 loop is CASSLRTVLPYEQYF. CDR3 in DNA: TGTGCCAGCAGCTTACGCACAGTACTTCCCTACGAGCAGTACTTC.

V is TRBV28 and J is TRBJ2-7; TRBD2 matches 7 bases. Trimming at V came to 5 bases and at J to 3 bases, leaving 10 bases not matched to a gene. The CDR3 loop spans 15 amino acids. Per the germline V gene, CDR1 is MDHEN and CDR2 is SYDVKM. The CDR3 coding sequence is TGTGCCAGCAGTCCCGGTGGGGGGGGAAACTACGAGCAGTACTTC. This encodes CASSPGGGGNYEQYF.

The chain uses TRBV7-4 and TRBJ1-5; D call uncertain. V dropped 3 bases and J dropped 0 bases, with 15 bases sitting between them. The germline V gene encodes CDR1 SGHVT and CDR2 SQSDAQ. The CDR3 consists of 17 residues. The CDR3 here is CASSFFTRLDSNQPQHF. The CDR3 nucleotides are TGTGCCAGCAGCTTTTTTACGCGTCTTGATAGCAATCAGCCCCAGCATTTT.

The CDR3 here is CATSDETSGKTDTQYF. The CDR3 DNA is TGTGCCACCAGTGATGAGACTAGCGGGAAGACAGATACGCAGTATTTT. This chain connects TRBV24-1 to TRBJ2-3; 11 bases are a match to TRBD2. The junction had 4 bases not matched to a gene; V was cut back by 3 bases and J by 3 bases. Germline values: CDR1 KGHDR, CDR2 SFDVKD. The CDR3 covers 16 residues.

This clone appeared a single time. The CDR3 DNA is TGCGCCAGCAGCCAAGATACAGGGCTCCAAGAGACCCAGTACTTC. Residues: CASSQDTGLQETQYF. The chain couples TRBV4-3 to TRBJ2-5; D possibly corresponds to TRBD1 (6 bases). Deletions cut 0 bases from V and 1 base from J, with 9 bases between. The CDR3 spans 15 residues. Per germline, CDR1 LGHNA and CDR2 YSLEER.

This chain connects TRBV9 to TRBJ2-6; a weak D match, TRBD2 (6 bases). The CDR3 is made up of 15 amino acids. Germline assignment: CDR1 SGDLS and CDR2 YYNGEE. V was clipped by 2 bases and J by 2 bases, with 8 bases between them. CDR3 residues: CASSVGGPGANVLTF. In nucleotides, the CDR3 is TGTGCCAGCAGCGTTGGAGGGCCTGGGGCCAACGTCCTGACTTTC.

This chain connects TRBV7-2 to TRBJ1-2; 7 bases agree with TRBD1. This CDR3 has 13 residues. The V gene end was trimmed by 3 bases and the J gene end by 9 bases; junction bases not matched to a gene: 7. The germline gives CDR1 SGHTA, CDR2 FQGNSA. The CDR3 region is CASSLTGTRSYTF. CDR3 bases: TGTGCCAGCAGCTTGACAGGGACTCGGAGCTACACCTTC.

This clone was recorded once. The genes are TRBV19 and TRBJ2-6, with TRBD1 as a possible D gene (6 bases). V lost 4 bases and J lost 2, with 9 bases in between. This CDR3 comprises 15 residues. CDR1 is LNHDA, CDR2 SQIVND, per germline (reference sequence). Written as DNA, the CDR3 is TGTGCCAGTAGTAAACAGGGCCCTGGGGCCAACGTCCTGACTTTC. It yields the protein CASSKQGPGANVLTF.

This chain connects TRBV7-2 to TRBJ2-3, with D hard to call. Germline V gene data show CDR1 as SGHTA and CDR2 as FQGNSA. V dropped 5 bases and J dropped 6 bases, with 6 bases sitting between them. This CDR3 has 11 residues. This CDR3 is CASSQQDTQYF. CDR3 coding DNA: TGTGCCAGCAGCCAACAGGATACGCAGTATTTT.

This clone came up many times. The rearrangement joins TRBV6-5 to TRBJ2-1, with D possibly being TRBD1 (6 bases). Germline CDR1 is MNHEY and CDR2 is SVGAGI. There are 14 residues in the CDR3. Trimming removed 6 bases from V and 7 bases from J, with 16 bases in between. CDR3 in DNA: TGTGCCAGCAGAATACTATCTAGGGGGAATGAGCAGTTCTTC. This translates into CASRILSRGNEQFF.

This chain uses TRBV7-2 with TRBJ2-2; TRBD2 is a possible D gene (6 bases). Germline assignment: CDR1 SGHTA and CDR2 FQGNSA. This CDR3 contains 17 residues. V shed 2 bases and J shed 6 bases, with 19 bases lying between them. In DNA, the CDR3 is TGTGCCAGCAGCTTACAGGCCGGGAGATTTGTAGCCGGGGAGCTGTTTTTT. It translates to CASSLQAGRFVAGELFF.

V is TRBV20-1 and J is TRBJ2-7; the match to TRBD2 covers 9 bases. Germline loops: CDR1 DFQATT, CDR2 SNEGSKA (reference sequence). This CDR3 spans 14 amino acids. V lost 3 bases to trimming and J lost 5 bases; unmatched junction nucleotides: 8. CDR3 residues: CSASNVGLAHEQYF. Written as DNA, the CDR3 is TGCAGTGCTAGTAATGTGGGACTAGCTCACGAGCAGTACTTC.

This chain links TRBV6-2 or TRBV6-3 with TRBJ2-1; TRBD1 matches at 8 bases. After removal of 5 bases from V and 0 bases from J, the junction contained 9 bases not matched to a gene. CDR1 is MNHEY, CDR2 SVGEGT, per germline. This CDR3 contains 17 residues. The CDR3 protein is CASSGRTGQSSYNEQFF. DNA for the CDR3: TGTGCCAGCAGTGGTAGGACAGGGCAAAGCTCCTACAATGAGCAGTTCTTC.

The chain recombines TRBV4-3 with TRBJ2-1; 9 nucleotides match TRBD1. CDR1 and CDR2 (germline): LGHNA, YSLEER. V shed 4 bases and J 4 bases; nucleotides not matched to a gene: 11. The CDR3 spans 17 residues. CDR3 residues: CASSRSGQGHLYNEQFF. CDR3 nucleotides: TGCGCCAGCAGCCGATCAGGACAGGGGCACCTATACAATGAGCAGTTCTTC.

This clone has only a few counts. In DNA form, the CDR3 reads TGTGCCAGTAGTGCCGACAGTACGAATTCCTACGAGCAGTACTTC. Protein sequence: CASSADSTNSYEQYF. The chain recombines TRBV19 with TRBJ2-7, with D perhaps matching TRBD1 (5 bases). The germline V gene has CDR1 LNHDA and CDR2 SQIVND (reference sequence). V was pared by 5 bases and J by 1 base, with 15 bases between. The CDR3 spans 15 residues. Complete variable domain (other parts from reference TRBV19 and TRBJ2-7): DGGITQSPKYLFRKEGQNVTLSCEQNLNHDAMYWYRQDPGQGLRLIYYSQIVNDFQKGDIAEGYSVSREKKESFPLTVTSAQKNPTAFYLCASSADSTNSYEQYFGPGTRLTVT.

The V and J genes are TRBV5-1 and TRBJ1-6; 7 bases are shared with TRBD1. The V and J ends lost 0 bases and 10 bases, in that order; junction bases with no gene match: 10. The germline V gene encodes CDR1 SGHRS and CDR2 YFSETQ. This CDR3 has 16 amino acids. CDR3 nucleotide sequence: TGCGCCAGCAGCTTGGCCCCAACAGGGGAAGGGTCACCCCTCCACTTT. Protein sequence: CASSLAPTGEGSPLHF.

This clone was detected once. The chain couples TRBV2 to TRBJ2-7, with TRBD1 matching over 10 bases. This CDR3 is 13 amino acids long. The germline V gene encodes CDR1 SNHLY and CDR2 FYNNEI. V lost 6 bases, J lost 5 bases, and 4 bases stayed unmatched. Here the CDR3 reads CASSGQGVDEQYF. The DNA for the CDR3 is TGTGCCAGCAGCGGACAGGGGGTAGACGAGCAGTACTTC.

This rearrangement joins TRBV7-2 to TRBJ1-2; TRBD1 aligns across 7 bases. The germline V gene has CDR1 SGHTA and CDR2 FQGNSA. The CDR3 sequence is 15 residues long. J lost 8 bases, V lost 5 bases, and 14 bases had no gene match. The CDR3: CASSPGQALDTGYTF. CDR3 DNA: TGTGCCAGCAGCCCAGGACAGGCGTTAGACACCGGCTACACCTTC.

The gene calls are TRBV5-1 and TRBJ2-7; TRBD2 might be the D (6 bases). The ends were cut back, 4 bases at V and 0 bases at J, with 14 bases in the middle. The CDR3 is made up of 15 amino acids. From germline, CDR1 is SGHRS and CDR2 YFSETQ. CDR3 loop: CASSLSGASSYEQYF. The DNA for the CDR3 is TGCGCCAGCAGCCTTAGCGGTGCTAGCTCCTACGAGCAGTACTTC. The complete variable domain, with remaining parts taken from reference TRBV5-1 and TRBJ2-7, reads KAGVTQTPRYLIKTRGQQVTLSCSPISGHRSVSWYQQTPGQGLQFLFEYFSETQRNKGNFPGRFSGRQFSNSRSEMNVSTLELGDSALYLCASSLSGASSYEQYFGPGTRLTVT.

This clone came up once. The rearrangement joins TRBV3-1 (or the pseudogene TRBV3-2) to TRBJ1-6, with 7 bases that match TRBD1. The CDR3 contains 18 residues. CDR1 is LGHDT and CDR2 is YNNKEL in the germline V gene (reference sequence). The V and J ends lost 0 bases and 1 base, in that order; junction bases with no gene match: 6. CDR3 loop: CASSQEKGATSYNSPLHF. The CDR3 region has the DNA TGTGCCAGCAGCCAAGAAAAGGGGGCGACATCCTATAATTCACCCCTCCACTTT.

This clone has only a few counts. The rearrangement links TRBV24-1 to TRBJ2-3; 9 bases are a match to TRBD2. This CDR3 is 16 amino acids long. J gave up 4 bases and V 3 bases, and 7 bases lay outside the gene matches. Germline CDR1 is KGHDR and CDR2 is SFDVKD. The CDR3 sequence is CATSDKGLALSDTQYF. The CDR3 DNA reads as TGTGCCACCAGTGATAAAGGACTAGCGTTATCAGATACGCAGTATTTT.